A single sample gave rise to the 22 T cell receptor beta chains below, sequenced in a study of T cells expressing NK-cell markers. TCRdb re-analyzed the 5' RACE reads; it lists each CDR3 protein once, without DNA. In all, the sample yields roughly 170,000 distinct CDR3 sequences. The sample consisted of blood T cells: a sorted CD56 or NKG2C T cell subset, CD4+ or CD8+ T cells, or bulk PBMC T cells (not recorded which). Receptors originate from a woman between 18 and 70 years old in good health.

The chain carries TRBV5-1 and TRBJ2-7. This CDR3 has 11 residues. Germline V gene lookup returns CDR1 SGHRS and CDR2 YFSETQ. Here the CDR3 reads CASRGEYEQYF.

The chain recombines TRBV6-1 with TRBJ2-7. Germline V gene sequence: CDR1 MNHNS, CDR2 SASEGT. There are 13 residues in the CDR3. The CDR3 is CASSWFFQDEQYF.

CDR3 protein: CSLCEAFGETQYF. The chain is built from TRBV29-1 and TRBJ2-5. This CDR3 has 13 residues. Germline V lookup: CDR1 SQVTM, CDR2 ANQGSEA. Using reference TRBV29-1 and TRBJ2-5 for the parts outside the CDR3, the full variable domain is SAVISQKPSRDICQRGTSLTIQCQVDSQVTMMFWYRQQPGQSLTLIATANQGSEATYESGFVIDKFPISRPNLTFSTLTVSNMSPEDSSIYLCSLCEAFGETQYFGPGTRLLVL.

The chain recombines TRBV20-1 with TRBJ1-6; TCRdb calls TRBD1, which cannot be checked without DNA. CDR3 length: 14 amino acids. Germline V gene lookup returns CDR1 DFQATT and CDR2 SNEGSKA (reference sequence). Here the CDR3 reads CSAYNRGGNSPLHF.

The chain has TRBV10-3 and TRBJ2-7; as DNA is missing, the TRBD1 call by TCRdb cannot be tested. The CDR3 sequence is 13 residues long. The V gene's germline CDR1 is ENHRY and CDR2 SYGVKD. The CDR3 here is CAGRPQGAYEQYF.

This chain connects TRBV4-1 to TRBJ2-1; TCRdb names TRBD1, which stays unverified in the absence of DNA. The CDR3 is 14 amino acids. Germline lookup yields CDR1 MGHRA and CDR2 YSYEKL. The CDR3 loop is CASSQSTGLGEQFF.

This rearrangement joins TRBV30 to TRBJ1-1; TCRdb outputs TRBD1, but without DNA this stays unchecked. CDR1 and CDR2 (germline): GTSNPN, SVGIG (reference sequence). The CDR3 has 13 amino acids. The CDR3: CVGAGVGDTEAFF. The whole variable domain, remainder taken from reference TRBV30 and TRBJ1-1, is SQTIHQWPATLVQPVGSPLSLECTVEGTSNPNLYWYRQAAGRGLQLLFYSVGIGQISSEVPQNLSASRPQDRQFILSSKKLLLSDSGFYLCVGAGVGDTEAFFGQGTRLTVV.

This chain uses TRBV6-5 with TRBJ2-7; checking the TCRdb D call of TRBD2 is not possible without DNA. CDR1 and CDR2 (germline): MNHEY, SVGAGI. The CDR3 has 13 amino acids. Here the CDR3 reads CASSYGLSYEQYF.

The CDR3 is CASSNLSGDEQFF. This chain connects TRBV5-1 to TRBJ2-1; TCRdb returns TRBD2, unconfirmable since there is no DNA. CDR3 size: 13 residues. Germline lookup yields CDR1 SGHRS and CDR2 YFSETQ.

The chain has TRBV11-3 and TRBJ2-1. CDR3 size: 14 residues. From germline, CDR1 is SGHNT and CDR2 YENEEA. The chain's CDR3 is CASSLPGFYNEQFF.

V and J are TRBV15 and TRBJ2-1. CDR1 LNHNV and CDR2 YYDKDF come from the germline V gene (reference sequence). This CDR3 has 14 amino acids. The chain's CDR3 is CATSRDRSIKEQFF.

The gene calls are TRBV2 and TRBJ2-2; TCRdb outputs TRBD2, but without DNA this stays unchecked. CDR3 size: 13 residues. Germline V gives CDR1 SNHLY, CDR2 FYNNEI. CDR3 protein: CAGRLAATGELFF.

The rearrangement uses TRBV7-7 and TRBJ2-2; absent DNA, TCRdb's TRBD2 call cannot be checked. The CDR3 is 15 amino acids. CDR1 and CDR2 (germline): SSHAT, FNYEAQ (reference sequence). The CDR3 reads CASSLAGTSFGELFF.

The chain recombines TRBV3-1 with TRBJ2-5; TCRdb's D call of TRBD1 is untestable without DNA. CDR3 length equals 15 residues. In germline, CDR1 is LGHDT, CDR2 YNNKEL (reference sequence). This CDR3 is CASSPDRGAGETQYF.

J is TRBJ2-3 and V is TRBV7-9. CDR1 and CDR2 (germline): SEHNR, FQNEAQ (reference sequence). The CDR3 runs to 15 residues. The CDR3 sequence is CASSLLSARADTQYF. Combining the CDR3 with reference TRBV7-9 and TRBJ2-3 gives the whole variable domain DTGVSQNPRHKITKRGQNVTFRCDPISEHNRLYWYRQTLGQGPEFLTYFQNEAQLEKSRLLSDRFSAERPKGSFSTLEIQRTEQGDSAMYLCASSLLSARADTQYFGPGTRLTVL.

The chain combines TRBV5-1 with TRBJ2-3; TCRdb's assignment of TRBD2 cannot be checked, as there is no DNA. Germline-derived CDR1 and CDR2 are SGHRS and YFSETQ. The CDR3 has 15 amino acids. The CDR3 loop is CASSDLGLGTDTQYF. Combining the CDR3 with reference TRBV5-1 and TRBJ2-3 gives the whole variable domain KAGVTQTPRYLIKTRGQQVTLSCSPISGHRSVSWYQQTPGQGLQFLFEYFSETQRNKGNFPGRFSGRQFSNSRSEMNVSTLELGDSALYLCASSDLGLGTDTQYFGPGTRLTVL.

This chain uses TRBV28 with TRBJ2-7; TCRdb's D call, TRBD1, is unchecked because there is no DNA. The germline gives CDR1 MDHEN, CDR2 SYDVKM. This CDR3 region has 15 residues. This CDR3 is CASSFDRASSYEQYF. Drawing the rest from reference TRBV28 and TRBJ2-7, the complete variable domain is DVKVTQSSRYLVKRTGEKVFLECVQDMDHENMFWYRQDPGLGLRLIYFSYDVKMKEKGDIPEGYSVSREKKERFSLILESASTNQTSMYLCASSFDRASSYEQYFGPGTRLTVT.

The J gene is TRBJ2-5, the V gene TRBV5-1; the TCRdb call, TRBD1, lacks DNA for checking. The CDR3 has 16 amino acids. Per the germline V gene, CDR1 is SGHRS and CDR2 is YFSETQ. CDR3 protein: CASTLMTGRVQETQYF.

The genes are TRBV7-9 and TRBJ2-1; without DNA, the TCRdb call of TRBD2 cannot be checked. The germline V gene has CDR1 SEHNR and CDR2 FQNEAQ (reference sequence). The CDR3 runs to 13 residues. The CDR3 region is CASSLFEASEQFF.

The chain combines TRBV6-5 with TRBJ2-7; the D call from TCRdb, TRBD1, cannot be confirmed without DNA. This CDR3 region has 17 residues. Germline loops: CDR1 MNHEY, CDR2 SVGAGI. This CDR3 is CASSYSISGGSSNEQYF.

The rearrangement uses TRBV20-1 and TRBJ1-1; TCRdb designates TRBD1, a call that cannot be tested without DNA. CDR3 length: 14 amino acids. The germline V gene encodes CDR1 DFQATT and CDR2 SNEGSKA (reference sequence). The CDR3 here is CSAPLRQGIPEAFF.

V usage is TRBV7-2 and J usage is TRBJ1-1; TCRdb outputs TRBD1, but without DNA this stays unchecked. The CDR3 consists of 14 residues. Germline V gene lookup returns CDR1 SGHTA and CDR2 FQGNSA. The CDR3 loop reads CASSLGDSYTEAFF.